This TCR beta chain emerged from a study of CD8+ T cells in alopecia areata listed by TCRdb under 2018. In the study overall: The treated patients took part in an open-label pilot trial in which moderate-to-severe alopecia areata was treated with oral tofacitinib at 5 to 10 mg twice daily. RNA was obtained with the PAXgene miRNA kit for fixed scalp, the miRNeasy kit for PBMCs, and the RNeasy kit for mouse skin. Clonality in the scalp was compared among normal scalp (n=4), patchy alopecia areata scalp (n=8), and alopecia totalis/universalis scalp (n=8). For the treated patients, the SALT score, which quantifies what percentage of scalp surface area is affected, served as the measure of disease severity. TCRbeta CDR3 regions were amplified by immunoSEQ multiplex PCR using 35 Vbeta forward and 13 Jbeta reverse primers. High-throughput TCRbeta sequencing was used to examine T cell clonal expansion in alopecia areata in both the C3H/HeJ mouse model and human patients. Patients stayed on tofacitinib for 6 to 18 months and then had 6 months of follow-up off drug so that delayed response and recurrence could be assessed. On the human side, TCRbeta sequencing was run on scalp tissue and on sorted CD4+ and CD8+ peripheral blood T cells from healthy controls and from alopecia areata patients with either patchy or totalis/universalis disease. Tofacitinib-treated patients had biopsies at baseline and at 4 and 24 weeks of treatment, with a later scalp biopsy in several patients. Beyond this particular receptor, the publication reports: Scalp clonality and the number of expanded CD8+ clones among the top 100 scalp clones were significantly decreased by tofacitinib. During tofacitinib treatment, many expanded lesional clones remained in scalp and blood, and this persistence may partly explain relapse after treatment is stopped. Because the treated cohort was small and had only one nonresponder, larger studies are needed to examine links between baseline CD8+ expansion and response. Shared TCR sequences between patients were less evident than in mice, which may be partly attributable to HLA diversity in the patient population. Higher clonality and more expanded CD8+ clones were observed in lesional scalp than in normal scalp, particularly in alopecia totalis/universalis, a finding suggestive of antigenic drive. Resident alphabeta T cells in normal human skin are also sequenced, complicating scalp TCR repertoire analysis, unlike mouse skin dominated by gammadelta T cells.

Read against the paper, the sample's treatment or condition label means: oral pan-JAK inhibitor, 5-10 mg twice daily. Lesional scalp punch biopsies and peripheral blood were collected from alopecia areata patients. PBMCs were isolated by density centrifugation and stained for CD3, CD4 and CD8, after which CD4+ and CD8+ T cells were sorted on a FACSAria. The library was prepared using the immunoSEQ multiplex PCR assay. RNA was extracted from all samples and reverse transcribed into cDNA, which served as template for TCR sequencing. SuperScript III was used to make first-strand cDNA, primed with a 2:1 mix of oligo-dT and random hexamers. Amplification bias was assessed with a synthetic immune receptor repertoire, and residual bias was removed computationally. On the authors' methods: Raw reads were preprocessed for error removal, and CDR3 was defined according to IMGT conventions as running from the conserved cysteine to phenylalanine. To get clonality, Shannon entropy was normalized by log2 of the number of productive unique TCRs and the result was subtracted from 1. Scalp TCRbeta sequences were cross-referenced with sorted blood CD4 and CD8 repertoires so that the CD4 or CD8 identity of scalp clones could be inferred. TCRdb holds this immuneACCESS table with in-frame rearrangements only. Some clones are missing; in checked studies, unresolved V genes explain under half, and the rest has no known cause. V and J calls and clone size follow that table, whereas D and trimming were derived from the DNA. For this sample the table gives about 100,000 clones, of which 50% to 60% were detected only once. The ten largest clones capture about 15% of the sample.

Including the terminal cysteine and phenylalanine, the CDR3 comprises 10 residues. The entry retains the CDR3 DNA only, 30 bases that are in frame from base 1. The junction shows trimming of 4 bases on V and 6 bases on J, plus 4 bases between the germline ends. Looking up the germline V gene yields CDR1 MNHNS and CDR2 SASEGT. A remark on this clone: Its target antigen remains unknown. No base-level quality is on record; no much larger clone is a single base apart.

This sample comprised CD8+ T cells sorted from blood, obtained at approximately week 61, from a patient treated with tofacitinib. The source is a human donor with alopecia areata. Recombination joined TRBV6-1 with TRBJ2-7; confidence is insufficient to name the D gene. CDR3 region: CASSVVEQYF. DNA sequence: TGTGCCAGCAGTGTGGTCGAGCAGTACTTC.